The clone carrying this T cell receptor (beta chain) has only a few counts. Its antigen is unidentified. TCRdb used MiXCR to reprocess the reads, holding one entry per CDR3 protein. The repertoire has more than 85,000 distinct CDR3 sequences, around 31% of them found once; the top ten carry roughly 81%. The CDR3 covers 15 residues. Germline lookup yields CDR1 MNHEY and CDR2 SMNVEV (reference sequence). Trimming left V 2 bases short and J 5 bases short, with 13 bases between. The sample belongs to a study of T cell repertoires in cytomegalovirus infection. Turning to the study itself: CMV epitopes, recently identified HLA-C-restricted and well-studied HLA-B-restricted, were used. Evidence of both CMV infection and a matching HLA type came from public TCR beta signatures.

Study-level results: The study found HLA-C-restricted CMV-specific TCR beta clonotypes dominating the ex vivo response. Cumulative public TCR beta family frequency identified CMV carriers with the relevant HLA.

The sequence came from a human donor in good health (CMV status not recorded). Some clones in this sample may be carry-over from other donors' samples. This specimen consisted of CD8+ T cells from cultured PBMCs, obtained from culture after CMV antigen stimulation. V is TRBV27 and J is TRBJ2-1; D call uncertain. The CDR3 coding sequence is TGTGCCAGCAGTTTAAGGGTGGGCAGCGACAATGAGCAGTTCTTC. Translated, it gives CASSLRVGSDNEQFF.